This T cell receptor (beta chain) was captured in a study of shared clonotypes between healthy human individuals. The repertoire was sequenced with immunoSEQ multiplex PCR; TCRdb's copy has only in-frame clones and lacks some. The sample includes about 470,000 clones, around 79% of them seen just once. Per the germline V gene, CDR1 is GTSNPN and CDR2 is SVGIG (reference sequence). The length of the CDR3 is 13 residues. V shed 5 bases and J 5 bases; nucleotides not matched to a gene: 3. This clonotype was sampled from a woman aged 40 to 50 in good health. Some clones in this sample may be carry-over from other donors' samples. The sequenced material came from PBMCs. J is TRBJ1-1 and V is TRBV30; 12 bases agree with TRBD1. The CDR3 is CAWGTGGLTEAFF. DNA for the CDR3: TGTGCCTGGGGGACAGGGGGCTTAACTGAAGCTTTCTTT.